The 19 T cell receptor beta chains in this list originate from one sample, sequenced in a study of shared clonotypes between healthy human individuals. Selected positively for CCR7 and CD45RO-negative, naive CD8 cells excluded terminally differentiated effector memory CD45RA+ cells. Sequencing was performed with immunoSEQ multiplex PCR; in TCRdb, only in-frame clones are kept and a portion is missing. The sample holds hundreds of thousands of clones, 85% to 95% seen once. Sequencing was done on a sample of naive CD8+ T cells sorted from blood. The receptor set was obtained from a woman aged 30 to 39 in good health.

The genes are TRBV7-2 and TRBJ2-7; TRBD1 matches at 7 bases. This CDR3 has 16 residues. Germline CDR1 and CDR2: SGHTA and FQGNSA. With 4 bases clipped from V and 3 bases from J, the junction kept 12 bases outside the gene matches. CDR3 loop: CASSSTRQGLFYEQYF. CDR3 nucleotide sequence: TGTGCCAGCAGCTCCACGAGACAGGGTCTTTTCTACGAGCAGTACTTC.

The rearrangement uses TRBV13 and TRBJ2-3; possible D gene TRBD2, 6 bases. The germline V gene has CDR1 PRHDT and CDR2 FYEKMQ (reference sequence). The CDR3 is 15 amino acids. The ends were cut back, 0 bases at V and 6 bases at J, with 13 bases in the middle. CDR3 region: CASSLGPGVLDTQYF. The CDR3 DNA reads TGTGCCAGCAGCTTAGGCCCGGGGGTACTTGATACGCAGTATTTT. Full variable domain (rest looked up from reference TRBV13 and TRBJ2-3): AAGVIQSPRHLIKEKRETATLKCYPIPRHDTVYWYQQGPGQDPQFLISFYEKMQSDKGSIPDRFSAQQFSDYHSELNMSSLELGDSALYFCASSLGPGVLDTQYFGPGTRLTVL.

The table lists this clone with many counts. At the DNA level, this CDR3 is encoded by other sequences in the same sample as well. The rearrangement links TRBV19 to TRBJ1-1; no clear D gene. The CDR3 spans 13 residues. Germline loops: CDR1 LNHDA, CDR2 SQIVND (reference sequence). V gave up 2 bases and J gave up 2 bases, with 6 bases separating them. The CDR3 reads CASSIWVNTEAFF. CDR3 bases: TGTGCCAGTAGTATATGGGTAAACACTGAAGCTTTCTTT.

The chain employs TRBV4-1 and TRBJ2-5; 16 nucleotides line up with TRBD2. Germline lookup yields CDR1 MGHRA and CDR2 YSYEKL. The V and J ends lost 8 bases and 5 bases, in that order; junction bases with no gene match: 8. CDR3 size: 16 residues. CDR3: CASQGLAGGFRETQYF. The CDR3 DNA follows: TGCGCCAGCCAGGGACTAGCGGGAGGGTTTCGGGAGACCCAGTACTTC.

This chain uses TRBV6-5 with TRBJ1-2; TRBD1 is a possible D gene (5 bases). The CDR3 extends over 14 amino acids. The V gene lost 6 bases and the J gene lost 2 bases, with 13 bases spanning the gap. Germline V gene lookup returns CDR1 MNHEY and CDR2 SVGAGI. CDR3 DNA: TGTGCCAGCAGCGCCGGGACGGAAAACTATGGCTACACCTTC. This gives the protein CASSAGTENYGYTF.

Here the CDR3 DNA reads TGTGCCAGCAGCTTGGGGGGGTATGGTGAAAAACTGTTTTTT. Protein sequence: CASSLGGYGEKLFF. The J gene is TRBJ1-4, the V gene TRBV13, with D possibly being TRBD1 (5 bases). V lost 3 bases, J lost 7 bases, and 12 bases lay in between. CDR3 length: 14 amino acids. Germline V gene data show CDR1 as PRHDT and CDR2 as FYEKMQ (reference sequence). Combining the CDR3 with reference TRBV13 and TRBJ1-4 gives the whole variable domain AAGVIQSPRHLIKEKRETATLKCYPIPRHDTVYWYQQGPGQDPQFLISFYEKMQSDKGSIPDRFSAQQFSDYHSELNMSSLELGDSALYFCASSLGGYGEKLFFGSGTQLSVL.

The chain joins TRBV28 to TRBJ2-5; TRBD1 agrees at 10 bases. Germline assignment: CDR1 MDHEN and CDR2 SYDVKM. There are 15 residues in the CDR3. V trimming: 6 bases; J trimming: 4 bases; junction bases outside the gene matches: 8. The CDR3 is CASSNRGTGAETQYF. As DNA, the CDR3 is TGTGCCAGCAGCAACAGAGGGACAGGGGCAGAGACCCAGTACTTC.

CDR3 loop: CATSRDLGDHSYNEQFF. The CDR3 region has the DNA TGTGCCACCAGCAGAGATCTTGGGGACCACTCCTACAATGAGCAGTTCTTC. The rearrangement links TRBV15 to TRBJ2-1; the D gene could be TRBD1 or TRBD2 (5 bases each). CDR1 is LNHNV and CDR2 is YYDKDF in the germline V gene (reference sequence). V lost 0 bases to trimming and J lost 0 bases, with 12 bases between them. This CDR3 region has 17 residues.

The chain links TRBV7-9 to TRBJ2-3, with no clear D. The CDR3 covers 15 residues. V gave up 0 bases and J gave up 1 base, with 8 bases separating them. Germline loops: CDR1 SEHNR, CDR2 FQNEAQ (reference sequence). The CDR3 DNA follows: TGTGCCAGCAGCTTAGCGGGTCCCCGCACAGATACGCAGTATTTT. Its protein is CASSLAGPRTDTQYF.

The V and J genes are TRBV7-8 and TRBJ2-7; a possible D gene is TRBD2 (5 bases). Germline-derived CDR1 and CDR2 are SGHVS and FQNEAQ. This CDR3 spans 15 amino acids. V lost 1 base, J lost 4 bases, and 14 bases lay in between. CDR3 amino acids: CASSLDSGLRYEQYF. DNA for the CDR3: TGTGCCAGCAGCTTAGACTCGGGGTTGAGATACGAGCAGTACTTC.

The gene calls are TRBV9 and TRBJ2-3; 7 bases align to TRBD2. CDR3 size: 17 residues. The germline V gene has CDR1 SGDLS and CDR2 YYNGEE. J gave up 2 bases and V 0 bases, and 9 bases lay outside the gene matches. CDR3 nucleotides: TGTGCCAGCAGCGTAGGGTCCCCTAGCGGACCCACAGATACGCAGTATTTT. It is translated as CASSVGSPSGPTDTQYF. The full variable domain, with the rest looked up from reference TRBV9 and TRBJ2-3, is DSGVTQTPKHLITATGQRVTLRCSPRSGDLSVYWYQQSLDQGLQFLIQYYNGEERAKGNILERFSAQQFPDLHSELNLSSLELGDSALYFCASSVGSPSGPTDTQYFGPGTRLTVL.

V and J are TRBV6-1 and TRBJ1-1; no firm D call. This CDR3 comprises 9 residues. The germline V gene has CDR1 MNHNS and CDR2 SASEGT. CDR3 coding DNA: TGTGGAAGGTGCACTGAAGCTTTCTTT. As protein: CGRCTEAFF.

Only one count was recorded for this clone. The chain couples TRBV11-3 to TRBJ2-3; 10 nucleotides line up with TRBD2. Germline V lookup: CDR1 SGHNT, CDR2 YENEEA. This CDR3 contains 17 residues. J was trimmed by 2 bases and V by 5 bases; bases with no gene match: 10. DNA for the CDR3: TGTGCCAGCAGCCGTGGGAGCGGGAGGGTGGACACAGATACGCAGTATTTT. Translated, it gives CASSRGSGRVDTDTQYF.

The genes are TRBV27 and TRBJ2-6; D call uncertain. The CDR3 runs to 14 residues. Germline V CDR1 and CDR2: MNHEY, SMNVEV (reference sequence). With 7 bases removed from V and 1 base from J, the gap between germline ends came to 8 bases. In DNA, the CDR3 is TGTGCCAGCACCCAATCTTCTGGGGCCAACGTCCTGACTTTC. It encodes CASTQSSGANVLTF. The full variable domain, with the rest looked up from reference TRBV27 and TRBJ2-6, is EAQVTQNPRYLITVTGKKLTVTCSQNMNHEYMSWYRQDPGLGLRQIYYSMNVEVTDKGDVPEGYKVSRKEKRNFPLILESPSPNQTSLYFCASTQSSGANVLTFGAGSRLTVL.

CDR3 sequence: CASSFISQETQYF. CDR3 in DNA: TGTGCCAGCAGTTTTATCAGCCAAGAGACCCAGTACTTC. The gene calls are TRBV13 and TRBJ2-5, with unresolved D. This CDR3 contains 13 residues. Trimming pared 6 bases from V and 1 base from J, leaving 9 bases between. The germline CDR1 and CDR2 sequences are PRHDT and FYEKMQ (reference sequence).

On this clone itself: Within the sample, other DNA sequences also encode this same CDR3. The chain uses TRBV7-9 and TRBJ2-7; D not certain. The V and J ends lost 5 bases and 2 bases respectively, with 4 bases between them. The CDR3 totals 11 residues. CDR1 SEHNR and CDR2 FQNEAQ come from the germline V gene (reference sequence). This CDR3 reads CASSATYEQYF. For the CDR3, the DNA is TGTGCCAGCAGCGCCACCTACGAGCAGTACTTC.

V is TRBV19 and J is TRBJ1-1; no clear D gene. The CDR3 spans 13 residues. Germline V gene lookup returns CDR1 LNHDA and CDR2 SQIVND (reference sequence). V was pared by 8 bases and J by 5 bases, with 15 bases between. CDR3 nucleotide sequence: TGTGCCAGTGGACCGGCCGGGTCGACTGAAGCTTTCTTT. Protein: CASGPAGSTEAFF.

The chain carries TRBV6-6 and TRBJ1-1; D gene unclear. The CDR3 runs 15 residues. V was cut by 8 bases and J by 1 base, with 17 bases left in between. The germline V gene has CDR1 MNHNY and CDR2 SVGAGI (reference sequence). CDR3 nucleotides: TGTGCCAGCGGACTTGGCGAGGGTAGGAACACTGAAGCTTTCTTT. Its translation: CASGLGEGRNTEAFF.

This rearrangement joins TRBV13 to TRBJ2-5; 8 bases align to TRBD2. This CDR3 has 15 residues. V dropped 2 bases and J dropped 5; count of bases not matched to a gene: 7. Germline V CDR1 and CDR2: PRHDT, FYEKMQ (reference sequence). CDR3 DNA: TGTGCCAGCAGCTTAAAGCGGGAGCTCGGGGAGACCCAGTACTTC. The encoded protein is CASSLKRELGETQYF.